The entry below gives a single T cell receptor (beta chain) sequence along with its context. Antigen unknown. Sequencing used immunoSEQ multiplex PCR; TCRdb keeps in-frame clones, though not all of them. The sample records about 150,000 clones, 70% to 90% being singletons. The data derive from a study of T cell responses to AZD1222 COVID-19 vaccine. Findings and limits, study-wide: Clonal diversity was possibly underestimated, and the donors were mostly white British, with more females.

CDR3 length: 14 residues. With V trimmed by 3 bases and J by 3 bases, 5 bases remained unmatched. The germline V gene has CDR1 DFQATT and CDR2 SNEGSKA (reference sequence). This receptor was obtained from an adult in good health. Sample: peripheral blood, taken on day 0 of MenACWY control vaccination. The chain couples TRBV20-1 to TRBJ2-4, with TRBD2 identical over 7 bases. Here the CDR3 DNA reads TGCAGTGCTAGTCGGGGGGTTGGCAAAAACATTCAGTACTTC. Its translation is CSASRGVGKNIQYF.